This T cell receptor beta chain was profiled in a study of T cells in Graves' hyperthyroidism and ophthalmopathy. Whole-study findings and limits: Ophthalmopathy, which appeared later, was predicted by the model a median approximately 6.7 months before onset. Blood also held most thyroid clonotypes expanded beyond 0.001.

There were TCR beta CDR3 regions amplified from RNA transcripts. During a first-round RT-PCR of the TCR CDR3, the HTBI primer set was used. TCRdb reanalysed the multiplex PCR reads using MiXCR and keeps one entry per CDR3 protein. Of about 49,000 distinct CDR3 sequences in the sample, roughly half were seen once. Stable hyperthyroidism: no ophthalmopathy progression over 18 months of follow-up. The diagnoses drew upon clinical symptoms, serum thyroxine and TRAb, thyroid ultrasound and orbital computed tomography. CDR1 SGHVS and CDR2 FQNEAQ come from the germline V gene. Unmatched junction bases numbered 9, after V lost 1 base and J lost 4 bases. The CDR3 length is 18 residues. This clonotype was counted ten times or more. Its antigen is not known.

The chain is built from TRBV7-8 and TRBJ2-3; TRBD2 matches at 12 bases. The specimen sequenced was peripheral blood or thyroid tissue (not recorded which). The TCR originated in a man younger than 35 with Graves' hyperthyroidism. CDR3 nucleotides: TGTGCCAGCAGCTTAGTCAGGCTAGCGGGAGGGAGGCCAGATACGCAGTATTTT. It codes for CASSLVRLAGGRPDTQYF.